The T cell receptor (beta chain) under discussion was sequenced for a study of cytomegalovirus exposure and HLA in healthy donors. TCRdb's copy holds only in-frame clones and misses some; the assay was immunoSEQ multiplex PCR. The top ten clones hold over 0.7% of a sample with about 280,000 clones, approximately 88% of them seen once. Germline-derived CDR1 and CDR2 are MNHEY and SVGAGI. The CDR3 spans 14 residues. J lost 5 bases, V lost 10 bases, and 13 bases had no gene match. Sequenced input: PBMCs. This sequence joins TRBV6-5 and TRBJ2-7, with 8 bases fitting TRBD2. This TCR came from a woman aged 18-30 years in good health and CMV-seronegative. CDR3 sequence reads: CATERVAGSDEQYF. The CDR3 bases are TGTGCCACCGAGAGGGTAGCGGGATCTGACGAGCAGTACTTC.